These 4 T cell receptor beta chains originate from one sample sequenced in a study of PD-L1 blockade in urothelial cancer. Sample time point: pretreatment peripheral blood. This table comes from immunoSEQ multiplex PCR, and its TCRdb copy is limited to in-frame clones, with some not included. The sample has 65,000 to 90,000 clones; roughly 84% are singletons. The specimen comprised PBMCs, sampled around atezolizumab (anti-PD-L1) treatment. The source of these receptors is a woman between 65 and 79 years old with urothelial cancer.

The genes are TRBV5-1 and TRBJ2-3; D might be TRBD1 (6 bases). The V and J ends lost 0 bases and 11 bases respectively, with 13 bases between them. Germline CDR1 SGHRS, CDR2 YFSETQ. This CDR3 comprises 13 residues. The CDR3 bases are TGCGCCAGCAGCTTGGGCAGGGACACCTTGCAGTATTTT. This translates into CASSLGRDTLQYF.

This clone was counted once. The chain is built from TRBV6-1 and TRBJ1-2; possible D gene TRBD1, 6 bases. V lost 1 base and J lost 4, with 13 bases in between. CDR3 length: 15 residues. Germline-derived CDR1 and CDR2 are MNHNS and SASEGT. The CDR3, as DNA: TGTGCCAGCAGTGAAGGACTTTACAGGGCCTATGGCTACACCTTC. This translates into CASSEGLYRAYGYTF.

This clone was counted a single time. This chain connects TRBV5-1 to TRBJ2-7, with D tentatively TRBD1 (6 bases). Looked up from germline, CDR1 is SGHRS and CDR2 is YFSETQ. V shed 0 bases and J shed 3 bases, with 10 bases lying between them. This CDR3 spans 14 amino acids. The CDR3 nucleotides are TGCGCCAGCAGCTTGGGACAGGAGATCTACGAGCAGTACTTC. It translates to CASSLGQEIYEQYF.

CDR3 protein: CASSFGLAGYNEQFF. The CDR3 DNA reads as TGTGCCAGCAGCTTCGGACTAGCGGGGTACAATGAGCAGTTCTTC. The gene calls are TRBV5-6 and TRBJ2-1, with 12 bases lining up with TRBD2. The ends lost 2 bases at V and 4 bases at J; junction bases unmatched: 1. This CDR3 is built from 15 residues. CDR1 is SGHDT and CDR2 is YYEEEE in the germline V gene.